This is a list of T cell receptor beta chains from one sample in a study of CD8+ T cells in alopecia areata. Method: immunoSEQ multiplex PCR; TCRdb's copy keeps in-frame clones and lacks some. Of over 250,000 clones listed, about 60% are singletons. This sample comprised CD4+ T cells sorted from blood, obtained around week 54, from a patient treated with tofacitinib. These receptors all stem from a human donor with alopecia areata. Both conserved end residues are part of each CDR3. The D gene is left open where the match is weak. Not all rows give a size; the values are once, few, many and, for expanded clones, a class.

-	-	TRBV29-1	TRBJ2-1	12	CSAGKASDEQFF	TGCAGCGCGGGGAAGGCCTCCGATGAGCAGTTCTTC
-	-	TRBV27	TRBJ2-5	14	CASSLQGWGETQYF	TGTGCCAGCAGTTTACAGGGGTGGGGAGAGACCCAGTACTTC
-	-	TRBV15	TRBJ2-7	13	CATSRDQGHEQYF	TGTGCCACCAGCAGGGATCAGGGACACGAGCAGTACTTC
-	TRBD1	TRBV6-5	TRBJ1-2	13	CASSRDRGYGYTF	TGTGCCAGCAGTAGGGACAGAGGGTATGGCTACACCTTC
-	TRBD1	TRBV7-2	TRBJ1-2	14	CASSQRDRRDGYTF	TGTGCCAGCAGCCAAAGGGACAGACGGGATGGCTACACCTTC
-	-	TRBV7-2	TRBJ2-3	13	CASSSELADTQYF	TGTGCCAGCAGCTCCGAACTGGCAGATACGCAGTATTTT
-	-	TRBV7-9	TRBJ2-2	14	CASSLVDRGRELFF	TGTGCCAGCAGCTTGGTGGACAGAGGCCGGGAGCTGTTTTTT
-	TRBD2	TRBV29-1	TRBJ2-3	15	CSVCGLAGATDTQYF	TGCAGCGTGTGCGGGCTAGCGGGGGCCACAGATACGCAGTATTTT
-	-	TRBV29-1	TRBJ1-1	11	CSVEWVAEAFF	TGCAGCGTTGAATGGGTCGCTGAAGCTTTCTTT
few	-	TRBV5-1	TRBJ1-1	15	CASSLAASENTEAFF	TGCGCCAGCAGCTTGGCGGCTTCGGAGAACACTGAAGCTTTCTTT
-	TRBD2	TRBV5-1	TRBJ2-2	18	CASSPGLAGMSNTGELFF	TGCGCCAGCAGCCCGGGACTAGCGGGGATGTCGAACACCGGGGAGCTGTTTTTT
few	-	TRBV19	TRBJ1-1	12	CASSFVGRATFF	TGTGCCAGTAGTTTTGTGGGCAGGGCGACTTTCTTT
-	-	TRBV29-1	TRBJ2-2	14	CSVCVQLNTGELFF	TGCAGCGTTTGTGTACAGCTGAACACCGGGGAGCTGTTTTTT
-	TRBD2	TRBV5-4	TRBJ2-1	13	CASSGTSYNEQFF	TGTGCCAGCAGCGGGACTAGCTACAATGAGCAGTTCTTC
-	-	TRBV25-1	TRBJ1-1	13	CASSAKLGTEAFF	TGTGCCAGCAGCGCCAAACTGGGCACTGAAGCTTTCTTT
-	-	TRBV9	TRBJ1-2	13	CASMGHRGYGYTF	TGTGCCAGCATGGGGCATCGAGGCTATGGCTACACCTTC
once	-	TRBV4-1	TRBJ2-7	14	CASSQERKGGEQYF	TGCGCCAGCAGCCAAGAAAGGAAGGGTGGGGAGCAGTACTTC
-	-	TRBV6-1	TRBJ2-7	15	CASIWSGDGAYEQYF	TGTGCCAGCATTTGGTCAGGGGACGGAGCCTACGAGCAGTACTTC
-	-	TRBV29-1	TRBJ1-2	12	CSVDTNRGGYTF	TGCAGCGTTGATACGAACCGTGGGGGCTACACCTTC
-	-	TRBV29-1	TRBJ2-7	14	CSVEDGQGRYEQYF	TGCAGCGTTGAAGATGGCCAGGGGCGCTACGAGCAGTACTTC
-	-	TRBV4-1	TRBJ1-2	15	CASSHPDGGGGGYTF	TGCGCCAGCAGCCATCCCGATGGGGGCGGGGGCGGCTACACCTTC
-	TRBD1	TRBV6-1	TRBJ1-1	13	CASSPGQYTEAFF	TGTGCCAGCAGCCCGGGACAGTACACTGAAGCTTTCTTT
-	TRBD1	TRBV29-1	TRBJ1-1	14	CSAMGGGGTAEAFF	TGCAGCGCTATGGGAGGGGGCGGAACGGCTGAAGCTTTCTTT
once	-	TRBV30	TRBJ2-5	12	CAWSPLGETQYF	TGTGCCTGGAGCCCCCTCGGAGAGACCCAGTACTTC
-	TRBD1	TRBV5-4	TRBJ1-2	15	CASSRSTGGAYGYTF	TGTGCCAGCAGCCGCTCCACAGGGGGAGCGTACGGCTACACCTTC
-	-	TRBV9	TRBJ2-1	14	CASSADSWGNEQFF	TGTGCCAGCAGCGCTGACAGTTGGGGTAATGAGCAGTTCTTC
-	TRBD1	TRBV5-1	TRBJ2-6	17	CASSAGQGDSGANVLTF	TGCGCCAGCAGCGCAGGACAGGGAGACTCTGGGGCCAACGTCCTGACTTTC
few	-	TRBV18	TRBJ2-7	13	CASSRDLSYEQYF	TGTGCCAGCTCCAGGGACCTCTCCTACGAGCAGTACTTC
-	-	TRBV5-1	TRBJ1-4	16	CASSLVGVPTNEKLFF	TGCGCCAGCAGCTTGGTTGGGGTCCCAACTAATGAAAAACTGTTTTTT
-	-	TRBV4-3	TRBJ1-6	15	CASSQVGGLGSPLHF	TGCGCCAGCAGCCAAGTGGGTGGACTAGGTTCACCCCTCCACTTT
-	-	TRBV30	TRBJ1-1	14	CAWSVGLMNTEAFF	TGTGCCTGGAGTGTCGGGCTGATGAACACTGAAGCTTTCTTT
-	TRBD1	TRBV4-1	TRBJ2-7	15	CASSRQGARDYEQYF	TGCGCCAGCAGTCGGCAGGGGGCTAGGGACTACGAGCAGTACTTC
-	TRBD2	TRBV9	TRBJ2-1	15	CASSVEGTMYNEQFF	TGTGCCAGCAGCGTAGAGGGGACTATGTACAATGAGCAGTTCTTC
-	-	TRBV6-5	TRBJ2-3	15	CASSYSIGFTDTQYF	TGTGCCAGCAGTTACTCAATAGGCTTCACAGATACGCAGTATTTT
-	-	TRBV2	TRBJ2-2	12	CASSRDTGELFF	TGTGCCAGCTCCCGTGACACCGGGGAGCTGTTTTTT
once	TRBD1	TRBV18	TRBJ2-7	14	CASSPAGQGSEQYF	TGTGCCAGCTCACCTGCGGGACAGGGCTCCGAGCAGTACTTC
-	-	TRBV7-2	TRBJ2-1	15	CASSLAYGSYNEQFF	TGTGCCAGCAGCTTAGCGTACGGCTCCTACAATGAGCAGTTCTTC
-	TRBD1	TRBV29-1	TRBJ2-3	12	CSAGTALDTQYF	TGCAGCGCTGGGACAGCACTGGATACGCAGTATTTT
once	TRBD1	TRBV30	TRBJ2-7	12	CAWRTGAYEQYF	TGTGCCTGGAGGACAGGGGCCTACGAGCAGTACTTC
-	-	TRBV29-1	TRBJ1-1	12	CSVDHLYTEAFF	TGCAGCGTTGACCACCTTTACACTGAAGCTTTCTTT
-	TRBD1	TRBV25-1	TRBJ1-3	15	CASSQGGRSGNTIYF	TGTGCCAGCAGCCAGGGGGGGAGGTCTGGAAACACCATATATTTT
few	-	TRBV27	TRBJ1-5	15	CASSSAGTKNQPQHF	TGTGCCAGCAGTTCGGCCGGGACGAAGAATCAGCCCCAGCATTTT
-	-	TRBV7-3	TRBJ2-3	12	CASSSSTDTQYF	TGTGCCAGCAGCTCCAGCACAGATACGCAGTATTTT
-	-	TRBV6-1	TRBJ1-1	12	CASSLALSEAFF	TGTGCCAGCAGTCTCGCCCTCTCTGAAGCTTTCTTT
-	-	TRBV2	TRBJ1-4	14	CASSWTPAGEKLFF	TGTGCCAGCAGTTGGACACCAGCGGGTGAAAAACTGTTTTTT
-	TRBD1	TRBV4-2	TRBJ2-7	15	CASSQSGTGGLEQYF	TGTGCCAGCAGCCAAAGCGGGACAGGGGGCCTCGAGCAGTACTTC
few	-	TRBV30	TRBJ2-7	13	CAWSGKIIYEQYF	TGTGCCTGGAGTGGGAAGATCATCTACGAGCAGTACTTC
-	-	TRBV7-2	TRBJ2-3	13	CASSQIVRDTQYF	TGTGCCAGCAGCCAGATCGTGCGGGATACGCAGTATTTT
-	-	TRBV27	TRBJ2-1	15	CASSWGPPTYNEQFF	TGTGCCAGCAGTTGGGGGCCCCCAACCTACAATGAGCAGTTCTTC
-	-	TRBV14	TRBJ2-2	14	CASSARVLTGELFF	TGTGCCAGCAGCGCCCGGGTCCTCACCGGGGAGCTGTTTTTT
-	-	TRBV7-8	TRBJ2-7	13	CASSLGGEDEQYF	TGTGCCAGCAGCTTAGGCGGAGAGGACGAGCAGTACTTC
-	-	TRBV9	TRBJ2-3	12	CASSVLGDTQYF	TGTGCCAGCAGCGTCCTGGGGGATACGCAGTATTTT
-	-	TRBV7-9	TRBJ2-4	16	CASSSYGNTAKNIQYF	TGTGCCAGCAGCTCCTACGGGAACACAGCCAAAAACATTCAGTACTTC
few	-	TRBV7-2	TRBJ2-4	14	CASSPQGTKNIQYF	TGTGCCAGCAGCCCGCAGGGGACCAAAAACATTCAGTACTTC
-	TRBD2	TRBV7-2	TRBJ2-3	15	CASSANGGATDTQYF	TGTGCCAGCAGCGCTAACGGGGGGGCCACAGATACGCAGTATTTT